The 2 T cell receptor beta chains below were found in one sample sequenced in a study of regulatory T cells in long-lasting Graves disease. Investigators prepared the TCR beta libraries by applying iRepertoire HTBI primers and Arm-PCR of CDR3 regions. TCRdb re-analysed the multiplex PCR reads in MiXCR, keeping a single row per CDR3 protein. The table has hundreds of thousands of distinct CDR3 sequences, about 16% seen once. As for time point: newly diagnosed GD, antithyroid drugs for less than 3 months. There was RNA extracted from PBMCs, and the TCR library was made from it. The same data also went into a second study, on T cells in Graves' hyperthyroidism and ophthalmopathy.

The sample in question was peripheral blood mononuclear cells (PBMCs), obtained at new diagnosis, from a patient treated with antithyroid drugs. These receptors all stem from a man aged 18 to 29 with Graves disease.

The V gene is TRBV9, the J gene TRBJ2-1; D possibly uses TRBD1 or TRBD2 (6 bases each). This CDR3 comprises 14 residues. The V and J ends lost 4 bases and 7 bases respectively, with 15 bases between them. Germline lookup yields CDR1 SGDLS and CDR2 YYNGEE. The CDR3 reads CASSPQTGRNEQFF. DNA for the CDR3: TGTGCCAGCAGCCCACAAACAGGGAGGAATGAGCAGTTCTTC.

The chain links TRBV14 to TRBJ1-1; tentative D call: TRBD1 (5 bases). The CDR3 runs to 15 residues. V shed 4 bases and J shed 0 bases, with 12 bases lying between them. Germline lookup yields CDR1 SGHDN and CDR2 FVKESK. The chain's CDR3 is CASSRDGGLNTEAFF. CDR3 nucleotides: TGTGCCAGCAGCCGGGACGGAGGACTGAACACTGAAGCTTTCTTT.